The rows below give T cell receptor beta chains drawn from one sample of a study of vaccination and CD4 T cells after COVID-19. TCRdb reprocessed the PCR reads with MiXCR, giving one entry per CDR3 protein. The profile shows around 13,000 distinct CDR3 sequences, about 40% of them singletons. No antigens are known for them. This specimen was CD4+ T cells from blood, cultured in vitro, taken before SARS-CoV-2 vaccination. The receptor set was obtained from a human donor who had recovered from COVID-19. CDR3s include the opening cysteine and the closing phenylalanine or tryptophan. Fields, in order: V gene, J gene, clone size, D gene, CDR3 protein, CDR3 DNA. The D gene is left open where the match is weak. Not all rows give a size; the values are once, few, many and, for expanded clones, a class.

V: TRBV24-1
J: TRBJ1-2
size: .
D: TRBD1
CDR3: CATSVQTGGNYGYTF
DNA: TGTGCCACCAGTGTCCAGACAGGGGGGAACTATGGCTACACCTTC

V: TRBV28
J: TRBJ2-5
size: few
D: .
CDR3: CASSSPGQRKQETQYF
DNA: TGTGCCAGCAGCTCCCCCGGACAGCGGAAACAAGAGACCCAGTACTTC

V: TRBV27
J: TRBJ1-5
size: few
D: .
CDR3: CASSLKRGVGDQPQHF
DNA: TGTGCCAGCAGTTTAAAGCGGGGGGTAGGGGATCAGCCCCAGCATTTT

V: TRBV20-1
J: TRBJ1-1
size: few
D: TRBD1
CDR3: CSAGQGSTEAFF
DNA: TGCAGTGCTGGACAGGGTTCTACTGAAGCTTTCTTT

V: TRBV5-1
J: TRBJ1-1
size: .
D: TRBD1
CDR3: CASRRTGTGDGTEAFF
DNA: TGCGCCAGCAGGCGGACCGGGACAGGGGATGGTACTGAAGCTTTCTTT

V: TRBV20-1
J: TRBJ1-6
size: .
D: .
CDR3: CSARDFGNSPLHF
DNA: TGCAGTGCTAGAGATTTCGGGAATTCACCCCTCCACTTT

V: TRBV2
J: TRBJ2-5
size: .
D: TRBD1
CDR3: CASSVQGETQYF
DNA: TGTGCCAGCAGTGTTCAGGGGGAGACTCAGTACTTC

V: TRBV7-2
J: TRBJ1-1
size: .
D: TRBD1
CDR3: CASSRRGLGLEAFF
DNA: TGTGCCAGCAGCAGGAGGGGGCTGGGACTTGAAGCTTTCTTT

V: TRBV6-1
J: TRBJ1-2
size: .
D: .
CDR3: CASSENFPGINYGYTF
DNA: TGTGCCAGCAGTGAAAACTTTCCAGGGATTAACTATGGCTACACCTTC

V: TRBV11-3
J: TRBJ1-1
size: .
D: .
CDR3: CASRGGGQTEAFF
DNA: TGTGCCAGCAGGGGAGGGGGTCAAACTGAAGCTTTCTTT

V: TRBV6-2/TRBV6-3
J: TRBJ1-5
size: few
D: TRBD1
CDR3: CASRETGRNQPQHF
DNA: TGTGCCAGCCGAGAGACAGGGAGGAATCAGCCCCAGCATTTT